This paragraph covers one TCR beta chain sequence. The sample belongs to a study of blood T cell repertoires in COVID-19. Study in general: From the United States, Italy and Spain came samples of acute and convalescent COVID-19. T cells, B-cell-depleted T cells, or PBMCs provided the cDNA or gDNA that served as material.

Original processing methods: Researchers report that nucleated cell counts were estimated from reference gene primer amplification. The table came from immunoSEQ multiplex PCR; TCRdb's copy has only in-frame clones and leaves some out. Clonal size and the V and J genes are those of that table, whereas D and trimming came from the DNA. The repertoire has roughly 13,000 clones, 75% to 90% of them found once; the top ten carry under 3.5%. This CDR3 has 15 amino acids. Germline V gene lookup returns CDR1 LNHNV and CDR2 YYDKDF (reference sequence). Germline trimming cut 5 bases from V and 8 bases from J; bases unmatched to any gene: 9.

The source material was peripheral blood. The TCR was taken from a human donor in a cohort sampled during active COVID-19. This rearrangement joins TRBV15 to TRBJ1-4, with 9 bases aligning to TRBD1. CDR3 region: CATSGLGTGNEKLFF. The CDR3 DNA reads as TGTGCCACCAGCGGTTTGGGGACAGGGAACGAAAAACTGTTTTTT.